This TCR beta chain is drawn from a study of T cell repertoires in cytomegalovirus infection. Overall study context: The study used recently identified HLA-C-restricted and well-studied HLA-B-restricted CMV epitopes.

TCRdb analysed the reads with MiXCR anew, one entry per CDR3 protein. The data contain some 940,000 distinct CDR3 sequences, around 32% of them singletons. The V gene's germline CDR1 is SGHVS and CDR2 FNYEAQ. This CDR3 has 12 amino acids. The ends lost 5 bases at V and 7 bases at J; junction bases unmatched: 4. Comments on this clonotype: Its target is not known.

This TCR came from a human donor in good health (CMV status not recorded). Some clones in this sample may be carry-over from other donors' samples. The input for sequencing was cultured CD8+ T cells from PBMCs, taken from culture after CMV antigen stimulation. The chain employs TRBV7-6 and TRBJ1-2; 7 nucleotides line up with TRBD1. The CDR3 protein is CASSNGQVGYTF. The CDR3 region has the DNA TGTGCCAGCAGCAATGGACAGGTTGGCTACACCTTC. Variable domain in full (rest from reference TRBV7-6 and TRBJ1-2): GAGVSQSPRYKVTKRGQDVALRCDPISGHVSLYWYRQALGQGPEFLTYFNYEAQQDKSGLPNDRFSAERPEGSISTLTIQRTEQRDSAMYRCASSNGQVGYTFGSGTRLTVV.